The 10 T cell receptor beta chains presented below share a single source sample, sequenced in a study of T-cell memory formation after mild COVID-19. One entry per CDR3 protein, called by TCRdb with MiXCR from the 5' RACE reads. The sample yields some 160,000 distinct CDR3 sequences, roughly a third seen once. Sequenced input: PBMCs or a T cell subset sorted from them (not recorded which). Every receptor here comes from an adult woman who had mild COVID-19 (a few samples of this study predate the infection). Cell type and time point are not known.

The chain couples TRBV12-3 or TRBV12-4 to TRBJ2-7, with 12 nucleotides matching TRBD2. V gave up 4 bases and J gave up 3 bases; unmatched junction bases: 7. This CDR3 is 16 amino acids long. The CDR3 sequence is CASSSSEGLAGYEQYF. The CDR3 region has the DNA TGTGCCAGCAGTTCTTCAGAGGGACTAGCGGGCTACGAGCAGTACTTC.

V usage is TRBV21-1 and J usage is TRBJ2-6; TRBD1 is the table's D call and was not checked against the DNA. TRBV21-1 is a documented pseudogene. The CDR3 covers 19 residues. Written as DNA, the CDR3 is TGTGCCAGCAGCGAGCTTTGGGGCAGGGAGAGCTCTGGGGCCAACGTCCTGACTTTC. This encodes CASSELWGRESSGANVLTF.

The sample holds a few counts of this clonotype. The chain is built from TRBV4-2 and TRBJ2-1; maybe TRBD2 (6 bases). With 2 bases removed from V and 10 bases from J, the gap between germline ends came to 9 bases. Looked up from germline, CDR1 is LGHNA and CDR2 is YNFKEQ. The CDR3 extends over 12 amino acids. The CDR3 nucleotides are TGTGCCAGCAGCCAATTCCGGGAGGAGCAGTTCTTC. Translated, it gives CASSQFREEQFF.

This clonotype was recorded a few times. V gene TRBV29-1 combines with J gene TRBJ1-2; tentatively, D is TRBD1 (5 bases). Germline V gives CDR1 SQVTM, CDR2 ANQGSEA. This CDR3 spans 14 amino acids. With 0 bases removed from V and 2 bases from J, the gap between germline ends came to 10 bases. The CDR3 region has the DNA TGCAGCGTTGAAGACAGGGACCGAAACTATGGCTACACCTTC. Its protein product is CSVEDRDRNYGYTF.

The rearrangement uses TRBV19 and TRBJ2-2; D is undetermined. Trimming removed 5 bases at V and 0 bases at J, with 13 bases between. This CDR3 region has 16 residues. Looked up from germline, CDR1 is LNHDA and CDR2 is SQIVND (reference sequence). CDR3 protein: CASSFTWTSNTGELFF. For the CDR3, the DNA is TGTGCCAGTAGTTTTACCTGGACCTCGAACACCGGGGAGCTGTTTTTT.

This clonotype was seen more than once but under ten times. The chain carries TRBV7-6 and TRBJ2-1; 11 positions match TRBD1. The germline V gene has CDR1 SGHVS and CDR2 FNYEAQ. The junction had 7 bases not matched to a gene; V was cut back by 4 bases and J by 2 bases. The CDR3 sequence is 17 residues long. Here the CDR3 reads CASSSSMGQGAYNEQFF. The CDR3 nucleotides are TGTGCCAGCAGCTCTTCGATGGGACAGGGGGCCTACAATGAGCAGTTCTTC.

The chain carries TRBV7-9 and TRBJ2-1; tentatively, D is TRBD1 (6 bases). CDR1 and CDR2 from the germline V gene are SEHNR and FQNEAQ (reference sequence). The CDR3 loop spans 13 amino acids. Trimming stripped 8 bases from V and 10 bases from J, with 18 bases between. Written as DNA, the CDR3 is TGTGCCAGCCGATTCCGGGACACCAGGGAGCAGTTCTTC. Translated, it gives CASRFRDTREQFF.

This clonotype came up a few times. The chain has TRBV6-5 and TRBJ1-2, with TRBD1 matching 9 bases. Looked up from germline, CDR1 is MNHEY and CDR2 is SVGAGI. The CDR3 length is 13 residues. V gave up 5 bases and J gave up 5 bases; unmatched junction bases: 3. The CDR3 here is CASSQDRGYGYTF. The CDR3 region has the DNA TGTGCCAGCAGTCAAGACAGGGGGTATGGCTACACCTTC.

Only a few counts were recorded for this clonotype. V is TRBV6-5 and J is TRBJ2-6; D is undetermined. Germline loops: CDR1 MNHEY, CDR2 SVGAGI. The V end lost 6 bases, the J end lost 2 bases, and 11 bases lay between the germline ends. This CDR3 comprises 15 residues. This CDR3 reads CASRPVGTGANVLTF. CDR3 nucleotides: TGTGCCAGCAGGCCCGTGGGAACTGGGGCCAACGTCCTGACTTTC.

V is TRBV7-9 and J is TRBJ2-7; weak D call: TRBD2 (5 bases). V lost 1 base and J 4 bases, leaving 8 bases between the germline ends. Germline values: CDR1 SEHNR, CDR2 FQNEAQ (reference sequence). This CDR3 region has 13 residues. CDR3 protein: CASSLGRVYEQYF. In DNA form, the CDR3 reads TGTGCCAGCAGCTTAGGGCGGGTATACGAGCAGTACTTC.